This T cell receptor (beta chain) was captured in a study of Tregs in tolerant kidney transplant recipients. Note on this clone: As yet, its antigen is unknown.

Findings of the study overall: Few patients were studied, so findings need validation in larger groups. Activated donor B cell expansion appeared to reveal the most relevant donor-specific TCRbeta repertoire. Biological reproducibility was not directly addressed, but technical replication error appeared minimal.

The repertoire was sequenced with immunoSEQ multiplex PCR; TCRdb's copy has only in-frame clones and lacks some. The data show about 120,000 clones, about 90% seen once. CD4+CD25+CD127- Tregs, CD4+CD25- non-Tregs, CD4 and CD8 cells were sorted. V gave up 4 bases and J gave up 11 bases; unmatched junction bases: 20. The CDR3 extends over 17 amino acids. The germline V gene encodes CDR1 MNHNS and CDR2 SASEGT. The clonotype originates from a human donor in good health. The chain recombines TRBV6-1 with TRBJ1-3, with TRBD1 matching 7 bases. Sequencing used CD4+ T cells from blood. CDR3 nucleotide sequence: TGTGCCAGCAGTGGTAAATGGACAGGCCTTCGGGAGAGCTCCATATATTTT. The encoded protein is CASSGKWTGLRESSIYF.